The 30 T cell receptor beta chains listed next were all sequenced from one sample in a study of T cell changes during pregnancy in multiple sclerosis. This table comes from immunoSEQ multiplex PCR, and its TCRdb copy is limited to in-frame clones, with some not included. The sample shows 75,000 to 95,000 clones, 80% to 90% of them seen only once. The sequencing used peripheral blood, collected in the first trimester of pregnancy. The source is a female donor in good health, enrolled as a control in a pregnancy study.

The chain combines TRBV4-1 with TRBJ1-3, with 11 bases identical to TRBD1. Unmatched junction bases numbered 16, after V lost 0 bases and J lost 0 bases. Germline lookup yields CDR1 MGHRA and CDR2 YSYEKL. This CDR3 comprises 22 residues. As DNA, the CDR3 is TGCGCCAGCAGCCAAGATAATCTAGCGCCGGGACAGGGGGAGGTCTCTGGAAACACCATATATTTT. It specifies CASSQDNLAPGQGEVSGNTIYF.

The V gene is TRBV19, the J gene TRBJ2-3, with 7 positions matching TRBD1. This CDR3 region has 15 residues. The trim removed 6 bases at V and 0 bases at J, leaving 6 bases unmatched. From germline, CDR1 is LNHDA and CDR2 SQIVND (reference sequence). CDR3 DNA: TGTGCCAGTAGGGGGACAGACTCTAGCACAGATACGCAGTATTTT. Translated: CASRGTDSSTDTQYF. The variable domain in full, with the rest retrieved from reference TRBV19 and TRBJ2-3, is DGGITQSPKYLFRKEGQNVTLSCEQNLNHDAMYWYRQDPGQGLRLIYYSQIVNDFQKGDIAEGYSVSREKKESFPLTVTSAQKNPTAFYLCASRGTDSSTDTQYFGPGTRLTVL.

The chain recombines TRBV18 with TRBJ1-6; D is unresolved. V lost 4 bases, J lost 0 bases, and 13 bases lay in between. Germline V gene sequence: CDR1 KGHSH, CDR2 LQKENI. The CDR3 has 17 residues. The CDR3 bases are TGTGCCAGCTCACAAAGAGGAGTAAGCTCCTATAATTCACCCCTCCACTTT. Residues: CASSQRGVSSYNSPLHF.

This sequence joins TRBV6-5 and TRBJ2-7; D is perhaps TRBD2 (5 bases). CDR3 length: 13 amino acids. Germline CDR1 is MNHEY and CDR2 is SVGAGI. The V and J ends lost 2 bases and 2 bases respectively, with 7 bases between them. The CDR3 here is CASSYGRTYEQYF. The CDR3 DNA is TGTGCCAGCAGTTACGGGAGAACCTACGAGCAGTACTTC.

CDR3 protein: CASSLGGNLAKNIQYF. The CDR3 region has the DNA TGTGCCAGCAGCTTAGGAGGTAACTTAGCCAAAAACATTCAGTACTTC. The chain combines TRBV5-4 with TRBJ2-4, with TRBD2 as a possible D gene (5 bases). Trimming pared 2 bases from V and 0 bases from J, leaving 12 bases between. The germline V gene has CDR1 SGHNT and CDR2 YYREEE (reference sequence). The CDR3 totals 16 residues.

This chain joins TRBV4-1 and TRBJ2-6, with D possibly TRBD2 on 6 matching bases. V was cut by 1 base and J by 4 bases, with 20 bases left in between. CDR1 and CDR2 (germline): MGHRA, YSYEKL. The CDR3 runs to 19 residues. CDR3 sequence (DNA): TGCGCCAGCAGCCAAGCCCCTGCTGGTGGGGGGATAGGGGCCAACGTCCTGACTTTC. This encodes CASSQAPAGGGIGANVLTF.

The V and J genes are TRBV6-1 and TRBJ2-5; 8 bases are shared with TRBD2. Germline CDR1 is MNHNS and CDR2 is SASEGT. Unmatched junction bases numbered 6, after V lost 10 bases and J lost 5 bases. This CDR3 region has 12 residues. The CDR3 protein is CATQGLGETQYF. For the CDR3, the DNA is TGTGCCACACAGGGACTAGGGGAGACCCAGTACTTC.

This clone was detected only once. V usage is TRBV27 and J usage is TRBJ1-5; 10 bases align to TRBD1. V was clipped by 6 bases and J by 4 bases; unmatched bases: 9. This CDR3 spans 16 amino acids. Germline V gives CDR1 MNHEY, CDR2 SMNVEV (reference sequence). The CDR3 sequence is CASSPDRGIRNQPQHF. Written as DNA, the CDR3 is TGTGCCAGCAGCCCGGACAGGGGGATTCGGAATCAGCCCCAGCATTTT.

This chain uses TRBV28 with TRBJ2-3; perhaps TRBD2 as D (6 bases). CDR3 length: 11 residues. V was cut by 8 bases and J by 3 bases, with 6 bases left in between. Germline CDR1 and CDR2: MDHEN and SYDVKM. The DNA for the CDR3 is TGTGCCAGCGGACTAACAGATACGCAGTATTTT. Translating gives CASGLTDTQYF.

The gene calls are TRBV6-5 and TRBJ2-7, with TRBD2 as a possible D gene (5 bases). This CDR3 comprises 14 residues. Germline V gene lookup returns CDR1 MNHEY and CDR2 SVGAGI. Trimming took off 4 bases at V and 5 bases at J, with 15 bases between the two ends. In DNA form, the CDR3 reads TGTGCCAGCAGTTTCGGACTGGTGAAAAACGAGCAGTACTTC. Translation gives CASSFGLVKNEQYF.

CDR3 DNA: TGTGCCACGACAGGGCCTATGAACACTGAAGCTTTCTTT. Protein sequence: CATTGPMNTEAFF. The chain recombines TRBV6-6 with TRBJ1-1; 7 nucleotides align to TRBD1. From germline, CDR1 is MNHNY and CDR2 SVGAGI (reference sequence). The CDR3 is 13 residues long. V was clipped by 10 bases and J by 0 bases; unmatched bases: 5.

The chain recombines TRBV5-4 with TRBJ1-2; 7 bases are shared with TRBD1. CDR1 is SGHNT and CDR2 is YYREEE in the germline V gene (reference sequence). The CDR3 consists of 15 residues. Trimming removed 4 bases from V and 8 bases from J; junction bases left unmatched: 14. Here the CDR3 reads CASSKEDRGGLGYTF. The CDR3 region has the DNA TGTGCCAGCAGCAAAGAAGATCGAGGGGGCTTGGGCTACACCTTC.

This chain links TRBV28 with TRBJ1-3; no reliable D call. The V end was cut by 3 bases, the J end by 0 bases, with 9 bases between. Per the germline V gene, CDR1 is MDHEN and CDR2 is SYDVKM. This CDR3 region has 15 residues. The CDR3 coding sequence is TGTGCCAGCAGTTTGAGGGTCTTCTCTGGAAACACCATATATTTT. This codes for CASSLRVFSGNTIYF.

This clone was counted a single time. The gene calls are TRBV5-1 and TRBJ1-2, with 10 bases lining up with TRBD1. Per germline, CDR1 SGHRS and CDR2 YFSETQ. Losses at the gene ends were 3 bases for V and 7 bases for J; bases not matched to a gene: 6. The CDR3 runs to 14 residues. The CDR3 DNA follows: TGCGCCAGCAGCTCAACCGGGACAGGGGTTGGCTACACCTTC. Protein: CASSSTGTGVGYTF.

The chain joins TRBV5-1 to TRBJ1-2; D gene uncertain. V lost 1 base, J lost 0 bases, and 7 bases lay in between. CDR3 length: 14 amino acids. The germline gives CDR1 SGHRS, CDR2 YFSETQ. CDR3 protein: CASSLTGANYGYTF. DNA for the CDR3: TGCGCCAGCAGCTTGACGGGAGCTAACTATGGCTACACCTTC.

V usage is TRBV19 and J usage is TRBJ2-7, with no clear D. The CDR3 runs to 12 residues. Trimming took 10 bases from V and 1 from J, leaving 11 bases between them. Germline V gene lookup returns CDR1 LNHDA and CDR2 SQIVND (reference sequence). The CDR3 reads CATNSGSYEQYF. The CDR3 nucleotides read TGTGCCACCAATTCGGGTTCCTACGAGCAGTACTTC.

CDR3 in amino acids: CASSDYAGIDYGYTF. The CDR3 bases are TGTGCCAGCAGTGACTATGCAGGAATCGACTATGGCTACACCTTC. V is TRBV6-4 and J is TRBJ1-2; D is uncertain. The germline V and J ends were trimmed by 1 base and 3 bases, with 12 bases remaining between them. Germline-derived CDR1 and CDR2 are MRHNA and SNTAGT. The CDR3 length is 15 residues.

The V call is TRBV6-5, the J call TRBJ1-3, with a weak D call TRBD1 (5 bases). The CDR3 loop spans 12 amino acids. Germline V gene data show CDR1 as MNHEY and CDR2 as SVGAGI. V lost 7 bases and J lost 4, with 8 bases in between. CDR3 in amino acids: CASTRQGNTIYF. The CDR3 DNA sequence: TGTGCCAGCACCCGACAGGGAAACACCATATATTTT.

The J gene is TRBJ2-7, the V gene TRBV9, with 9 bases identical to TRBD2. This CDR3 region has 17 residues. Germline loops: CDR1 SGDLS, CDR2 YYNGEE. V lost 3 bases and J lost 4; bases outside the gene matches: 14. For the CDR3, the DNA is TGTGCCAGCAGCGAACCACATGACCAGCGGGAGGAGTACGAGCAGTACTTC. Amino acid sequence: CASSEPHDQREEYEQYF.

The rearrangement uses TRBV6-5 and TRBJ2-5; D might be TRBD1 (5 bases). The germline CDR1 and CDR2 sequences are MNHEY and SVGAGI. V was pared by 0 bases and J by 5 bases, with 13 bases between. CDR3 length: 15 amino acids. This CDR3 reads CASSYSNRGGETQYF. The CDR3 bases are TGTGCCAGCAGTTACTCGAATAGGGGTGGTGAGACCCAGTACTTC.

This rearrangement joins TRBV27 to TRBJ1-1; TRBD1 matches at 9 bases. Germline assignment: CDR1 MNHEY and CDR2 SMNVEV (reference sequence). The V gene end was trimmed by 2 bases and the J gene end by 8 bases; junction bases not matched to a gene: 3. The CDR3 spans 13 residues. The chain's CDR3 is CASSLGQGQEAFF. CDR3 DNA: TGTGCCAGCAGTTTAGGACAGGGGCAAGAAGCTTTCTTT.

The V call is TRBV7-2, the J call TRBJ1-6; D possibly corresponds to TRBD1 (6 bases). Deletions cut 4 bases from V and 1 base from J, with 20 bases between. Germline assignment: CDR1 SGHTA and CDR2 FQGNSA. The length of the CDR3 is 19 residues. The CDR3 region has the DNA TGTGCCAGCAGCTCCCCACTCACAGGGTTAGGATCCTATAATTCACCCCTCCACTTT. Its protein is CASSSPLTGLGSYNSPLHF.

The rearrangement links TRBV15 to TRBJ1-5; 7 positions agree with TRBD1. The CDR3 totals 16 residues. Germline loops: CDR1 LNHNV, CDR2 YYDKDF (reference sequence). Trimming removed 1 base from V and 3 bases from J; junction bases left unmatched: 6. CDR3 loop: CATSRGQGDNNQPQHF. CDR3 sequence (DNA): TGTGCCACCAGCAGAGGTCAGGGGGATAACAATCAGCCCCAGCATTTT. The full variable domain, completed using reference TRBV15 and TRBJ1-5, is DAMVIQNPRYQVTQFGKPVTLSCSQTLNHNVMYWYQQKSSQAPKLLFHYYDKDFNNEADTPDNFQSRRPNTSFCFLDIRSPGLGDTAMYLCATSRGQGDNNQPQHFGDGTRLSIL.

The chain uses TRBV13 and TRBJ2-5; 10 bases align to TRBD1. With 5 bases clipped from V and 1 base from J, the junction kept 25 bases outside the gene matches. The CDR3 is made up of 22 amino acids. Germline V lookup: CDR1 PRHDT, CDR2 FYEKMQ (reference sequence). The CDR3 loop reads CASSLAGTGDCKRGYCQETQYF. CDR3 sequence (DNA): TGTGCCAGCAGCCTGGCAGGGACAGGGGATTGCAAGCGGGGATACTGCCAAGAGACCCAGTACTTC. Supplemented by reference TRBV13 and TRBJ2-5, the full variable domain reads AAGVIQSPRHLIKEKRETATLKCYPIPRHDTVYWYQQGPGQDPQFLISFYEKMQSDKGSIPDRFSAQQFSDYHSELNMSSLELGDSALYFCASSLAGTGDCKRGYCQETQYFGPGTRLLVL.

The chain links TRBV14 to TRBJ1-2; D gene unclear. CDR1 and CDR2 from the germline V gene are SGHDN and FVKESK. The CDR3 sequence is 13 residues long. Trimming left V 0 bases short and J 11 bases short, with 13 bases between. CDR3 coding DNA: TGTGCCAGCAGCCAAGATCTCGGGTTCAAATACACCTTC. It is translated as CASSQDLGFKYTF.

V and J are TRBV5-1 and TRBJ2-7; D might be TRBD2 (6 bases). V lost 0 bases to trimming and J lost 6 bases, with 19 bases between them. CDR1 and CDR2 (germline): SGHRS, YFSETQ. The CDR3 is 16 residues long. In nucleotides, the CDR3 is TGCGCCAGCAGCTTGGCCCGGGGGTCCTGGATCGGCGAGCAGTACTTC. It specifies CASSLARGSWIGEQYF.

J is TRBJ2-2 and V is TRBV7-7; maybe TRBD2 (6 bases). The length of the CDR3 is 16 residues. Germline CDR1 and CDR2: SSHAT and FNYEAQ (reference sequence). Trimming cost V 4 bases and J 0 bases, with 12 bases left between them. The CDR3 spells CASSSSSDPNTGELFF. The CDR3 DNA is TGTGCCAGCAGCTCCTCTAGCGATCCGAACACCGGGGAGCTGTTTTTT. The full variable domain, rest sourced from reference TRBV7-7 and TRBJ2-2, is GAGVSQSPRYKVTKRGQDVTLRCDPISSHATLYWYQQALGQGPEFLTYFNYEAQPDKSGLPSDRFSAERPEGSISTLTIQRTEQRDSAMYRCASSSSSDPNTGELFFGEGSRLTVL.

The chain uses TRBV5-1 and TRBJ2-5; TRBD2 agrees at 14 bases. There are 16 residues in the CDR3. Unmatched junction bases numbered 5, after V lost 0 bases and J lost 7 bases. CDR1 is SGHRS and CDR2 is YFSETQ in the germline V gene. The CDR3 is CASSLAGTSGSGTQYF. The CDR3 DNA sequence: TGCGCCAGCAGCTTGGCCGGGACTAGCGGGAGTGGGACCCAGTACTTC. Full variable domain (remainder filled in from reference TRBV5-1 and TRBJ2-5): KAGVTQTPRYLIKTRGQQVTLSCSPISGHRSVSWYQQTPGQGLQFLFEYFSETQRNKGNFPGRFSGRQFSNSRSEMNVSTLELGDSALYLCASSLAGTSGSGTQYFGPGTRLLVL.

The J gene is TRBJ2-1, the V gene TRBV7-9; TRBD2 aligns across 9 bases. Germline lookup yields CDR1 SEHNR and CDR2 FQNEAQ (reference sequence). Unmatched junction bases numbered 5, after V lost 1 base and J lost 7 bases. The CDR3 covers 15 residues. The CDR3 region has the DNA TGTGCCAGCAGCTTAGTCCTAGCGGGATGGAATGAGCAGTTCTTC. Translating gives CASSLVLAGWNEQFF.

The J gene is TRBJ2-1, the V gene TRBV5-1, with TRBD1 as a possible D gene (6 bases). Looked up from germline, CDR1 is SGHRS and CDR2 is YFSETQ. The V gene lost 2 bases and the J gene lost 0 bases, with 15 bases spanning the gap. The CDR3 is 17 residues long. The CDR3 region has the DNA TGCGCCAGCAGCTTAGCCGACAGGCAGAGCTCCTACAATGAGCAGTTCTTC. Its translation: CASSLADRQSSYNEQFF.